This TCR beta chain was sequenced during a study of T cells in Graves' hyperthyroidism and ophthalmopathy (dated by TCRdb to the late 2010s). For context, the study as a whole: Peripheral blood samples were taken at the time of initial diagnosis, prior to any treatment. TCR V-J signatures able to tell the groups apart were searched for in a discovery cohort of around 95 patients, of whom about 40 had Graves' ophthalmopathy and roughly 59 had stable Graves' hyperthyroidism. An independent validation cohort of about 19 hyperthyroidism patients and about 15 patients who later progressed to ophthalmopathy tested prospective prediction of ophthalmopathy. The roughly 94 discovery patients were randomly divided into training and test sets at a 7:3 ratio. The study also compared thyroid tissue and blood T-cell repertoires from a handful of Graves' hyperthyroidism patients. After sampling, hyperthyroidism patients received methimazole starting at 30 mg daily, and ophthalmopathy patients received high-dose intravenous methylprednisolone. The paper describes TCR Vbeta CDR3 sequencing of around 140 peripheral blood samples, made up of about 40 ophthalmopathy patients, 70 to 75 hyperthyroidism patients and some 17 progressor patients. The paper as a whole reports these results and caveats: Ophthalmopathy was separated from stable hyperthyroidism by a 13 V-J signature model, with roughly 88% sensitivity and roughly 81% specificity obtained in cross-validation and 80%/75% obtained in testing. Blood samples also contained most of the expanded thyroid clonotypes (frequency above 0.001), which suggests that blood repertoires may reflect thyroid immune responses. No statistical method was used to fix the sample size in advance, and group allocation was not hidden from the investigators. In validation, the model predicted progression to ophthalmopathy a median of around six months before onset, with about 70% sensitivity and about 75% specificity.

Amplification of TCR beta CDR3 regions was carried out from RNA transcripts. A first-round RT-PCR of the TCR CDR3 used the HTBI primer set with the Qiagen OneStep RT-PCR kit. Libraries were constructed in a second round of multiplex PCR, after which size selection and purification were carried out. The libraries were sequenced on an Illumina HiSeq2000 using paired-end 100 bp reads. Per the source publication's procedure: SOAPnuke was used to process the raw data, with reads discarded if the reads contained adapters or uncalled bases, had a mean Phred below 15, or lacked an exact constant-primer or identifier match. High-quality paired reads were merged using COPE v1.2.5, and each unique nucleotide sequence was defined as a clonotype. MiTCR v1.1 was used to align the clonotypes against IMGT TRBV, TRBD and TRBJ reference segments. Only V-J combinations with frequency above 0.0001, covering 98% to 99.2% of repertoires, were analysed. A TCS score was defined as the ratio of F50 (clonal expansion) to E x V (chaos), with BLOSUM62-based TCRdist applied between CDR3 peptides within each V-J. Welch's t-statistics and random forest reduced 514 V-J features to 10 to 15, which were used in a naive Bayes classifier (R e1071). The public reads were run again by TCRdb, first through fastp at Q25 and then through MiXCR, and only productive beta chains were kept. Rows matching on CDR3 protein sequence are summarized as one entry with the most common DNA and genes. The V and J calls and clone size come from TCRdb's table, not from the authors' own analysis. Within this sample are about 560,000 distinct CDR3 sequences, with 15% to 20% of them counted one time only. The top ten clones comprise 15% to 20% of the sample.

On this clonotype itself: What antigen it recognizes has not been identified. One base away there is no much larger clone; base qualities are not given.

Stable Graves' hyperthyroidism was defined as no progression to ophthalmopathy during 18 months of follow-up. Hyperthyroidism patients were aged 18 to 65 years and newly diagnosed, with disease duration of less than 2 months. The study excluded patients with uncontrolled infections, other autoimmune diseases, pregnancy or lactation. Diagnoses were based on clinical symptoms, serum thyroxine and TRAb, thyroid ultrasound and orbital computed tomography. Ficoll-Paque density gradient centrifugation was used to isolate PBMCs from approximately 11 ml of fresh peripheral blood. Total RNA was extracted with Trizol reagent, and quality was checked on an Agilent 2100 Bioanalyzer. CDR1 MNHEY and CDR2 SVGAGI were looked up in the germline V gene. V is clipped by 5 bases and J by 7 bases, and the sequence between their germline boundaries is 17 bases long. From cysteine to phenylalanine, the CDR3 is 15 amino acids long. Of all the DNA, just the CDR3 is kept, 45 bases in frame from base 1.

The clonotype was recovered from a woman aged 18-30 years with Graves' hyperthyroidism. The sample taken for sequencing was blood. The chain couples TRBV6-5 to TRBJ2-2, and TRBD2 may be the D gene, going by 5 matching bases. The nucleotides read TGTGCCAGCAGTGTGAGGGCAATATACATCGGGGAGCTGTTTTTT. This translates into CASSVRAIYIGELFF.